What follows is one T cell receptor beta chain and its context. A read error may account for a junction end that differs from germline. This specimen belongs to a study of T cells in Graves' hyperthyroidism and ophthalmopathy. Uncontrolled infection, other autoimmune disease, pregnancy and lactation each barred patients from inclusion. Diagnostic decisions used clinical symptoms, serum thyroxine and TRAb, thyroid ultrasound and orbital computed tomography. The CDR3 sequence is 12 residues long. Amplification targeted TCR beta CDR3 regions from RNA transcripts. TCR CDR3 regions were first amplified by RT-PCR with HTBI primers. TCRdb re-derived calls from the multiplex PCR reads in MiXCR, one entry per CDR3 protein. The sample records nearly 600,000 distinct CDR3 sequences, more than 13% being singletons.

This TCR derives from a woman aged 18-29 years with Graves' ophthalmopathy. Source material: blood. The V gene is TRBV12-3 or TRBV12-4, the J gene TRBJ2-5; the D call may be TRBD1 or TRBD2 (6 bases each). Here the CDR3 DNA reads TGTGCCAGCAGTTTTCGGGGGCTACCTGGAAACTTC. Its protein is CASSFRGLPGNF.